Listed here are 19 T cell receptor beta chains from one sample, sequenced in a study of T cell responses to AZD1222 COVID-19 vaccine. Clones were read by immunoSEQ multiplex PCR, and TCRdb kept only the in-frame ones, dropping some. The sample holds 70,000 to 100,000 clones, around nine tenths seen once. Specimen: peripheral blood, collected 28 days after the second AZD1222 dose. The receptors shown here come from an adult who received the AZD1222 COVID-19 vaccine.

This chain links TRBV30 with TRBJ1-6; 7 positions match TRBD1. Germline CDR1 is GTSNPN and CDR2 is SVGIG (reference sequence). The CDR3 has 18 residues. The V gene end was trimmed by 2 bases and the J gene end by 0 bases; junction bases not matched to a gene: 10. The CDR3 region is CAWSRDRTEASYNSPLHF. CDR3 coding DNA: TGTGCCTGGAGTAGGGACAGAACTGAAGCCTCCTATAATTCACCCCTCCACTTT.

The CDR3 bases are TGTGCCAGCAGCTTCGGGTCAGTGGAAATGAACACTGAAGCTTTCTTT. Translation: CASSFGSVEMNTEAFF. The chain is built from TRBV7-8 and TRBJ1-1; no definite D call. Between the trimmed V and J ends, which lost 3 bases and 0 bases, there was a span of 14 bases. CDR1 and CDR2 from the germline V gene are SGHVS and FQNEAQ. This CDR3 spans 16 amino acids.

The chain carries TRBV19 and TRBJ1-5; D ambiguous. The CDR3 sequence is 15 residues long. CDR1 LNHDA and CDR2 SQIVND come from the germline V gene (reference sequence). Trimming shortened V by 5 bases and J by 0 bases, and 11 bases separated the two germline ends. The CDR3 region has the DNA TGTGCCAGTAGTCTCTCAGGTTATAGCAATCAGCCCCAGCATTTT. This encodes CASSLSGYSNQPQHF.

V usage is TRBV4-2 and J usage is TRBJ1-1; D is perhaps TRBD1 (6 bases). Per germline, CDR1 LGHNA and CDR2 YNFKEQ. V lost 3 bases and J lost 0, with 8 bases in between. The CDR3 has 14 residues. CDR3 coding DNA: TGTGCCAGCAGCCACAGGGGAATGAACACTGAAGCTTTCTTT. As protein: CASSHRGMNTEAFF.

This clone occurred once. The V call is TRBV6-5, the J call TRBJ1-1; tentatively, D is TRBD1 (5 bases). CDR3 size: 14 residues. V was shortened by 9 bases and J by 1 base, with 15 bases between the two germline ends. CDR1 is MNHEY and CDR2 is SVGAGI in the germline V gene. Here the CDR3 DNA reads TGTGCCAGTAAATGGGGCCAGGGGAACACTGAAGCTTTCTTT. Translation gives CASKWGQGNTEAFF.

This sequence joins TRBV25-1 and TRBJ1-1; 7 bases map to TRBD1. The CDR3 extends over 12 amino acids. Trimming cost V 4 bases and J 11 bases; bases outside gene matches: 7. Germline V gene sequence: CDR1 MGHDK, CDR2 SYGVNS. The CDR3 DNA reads TGTGCCAGCAGTGCGGGGGAGGGGGCGGCTTTCTTT. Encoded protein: CASSAGEGAAFF.

The CDR3 nucleotides are TGTGCCAGCAGTTACTCACGGCAGCCAAATTCACCCCTCCACTTT. Residues: CASSYSRQPNSPLHF. The chain carries TRBV6-6 and TRBJ1-6, with D unresolved. Deletions cut 0 bases from V and 7 bases from J, with 10 bases between. Germline-derived CDR1 and CDR2 are MNHNY and SVGAGI (reference sequence). This CDR3 comprises 15 residues.

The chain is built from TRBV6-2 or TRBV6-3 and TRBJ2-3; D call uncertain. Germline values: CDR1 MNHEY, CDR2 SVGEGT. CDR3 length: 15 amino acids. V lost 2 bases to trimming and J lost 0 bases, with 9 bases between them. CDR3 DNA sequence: TGTGCCAGCAGTTACGGGCGCCCTAGCACAGATACGCAGTATTTT. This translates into CASSYGRPSTDTQYF.

The CDR3 is CASSGPRGAGNTIYF. The CDR3 DNA sequence: TGTGCCAGCAGCGGCCCCAGGGGCGCCGGAAACACCATATATTTT. V and J are TRBV9 and TRBJ1-3; maybe TRBD1 (6 bases). V was pared by 3 bases and J by 4 bases, with 14 bases between. CDR3 size: 15 residues. Germline V gives CDR1 SGDLS, CDR2 YYNGEE. The full variable domain, completed using reference TRBV9 and TRBJ1-3, is DSGVTQTPKHLITATGQRVTLRCSPRSGDLSVYWYQQSLDQGLQFLIQYYNGEERAKGNILERFSAQQFPDLHSELNLSSLELGDSALYFCASSGPRGAGNTIYFGEGSWLTVV.

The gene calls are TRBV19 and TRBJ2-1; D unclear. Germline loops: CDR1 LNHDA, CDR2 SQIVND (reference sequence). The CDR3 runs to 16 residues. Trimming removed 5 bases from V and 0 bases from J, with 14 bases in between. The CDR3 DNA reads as TGTGCCAGTAGTCCTTGGACGACCAGCTCCTACAATGAGCAGTTCTTC. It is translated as CASSPWTTSSYNEQFF.

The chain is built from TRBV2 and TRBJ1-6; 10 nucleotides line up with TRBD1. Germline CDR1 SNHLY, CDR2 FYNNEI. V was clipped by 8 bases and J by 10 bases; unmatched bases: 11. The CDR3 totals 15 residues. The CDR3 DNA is TGTGCCAGCCGACCCCTGGGGACAGGGGTATCACCCCTCCACTTT. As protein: CASRPLGTGVSPLHF.

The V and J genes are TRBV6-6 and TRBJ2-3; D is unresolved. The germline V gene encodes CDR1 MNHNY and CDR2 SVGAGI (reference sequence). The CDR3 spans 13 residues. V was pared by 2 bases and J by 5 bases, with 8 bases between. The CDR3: CASSYEVVDTQYF. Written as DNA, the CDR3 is TGTGCCAGCAGTTACGAGGTGGTAGATACGCAGTATTTT.

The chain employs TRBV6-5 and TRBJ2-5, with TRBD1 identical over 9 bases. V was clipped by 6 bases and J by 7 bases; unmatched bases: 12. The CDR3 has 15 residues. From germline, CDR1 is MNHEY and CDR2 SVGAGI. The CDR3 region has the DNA TGTGCCAGCAGCGCACACCGGGACAGGGACTGGACCCAGTACTTC. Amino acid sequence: CASSAHRDRDWTQYF.

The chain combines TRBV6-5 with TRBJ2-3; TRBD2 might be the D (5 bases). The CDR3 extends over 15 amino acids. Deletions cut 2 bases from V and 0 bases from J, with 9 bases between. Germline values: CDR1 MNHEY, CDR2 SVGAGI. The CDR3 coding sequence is TGTGCCAGCAGTTACGCGGGCGGAAGCACAGATACGCAGTATTTT. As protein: CASSYAGGSTDTQYF.

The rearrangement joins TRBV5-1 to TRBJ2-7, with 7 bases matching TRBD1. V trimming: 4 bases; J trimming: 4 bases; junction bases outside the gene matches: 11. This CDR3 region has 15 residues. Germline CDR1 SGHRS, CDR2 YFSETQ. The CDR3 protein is CASSRSPGQRYEQYF. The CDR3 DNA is TGCGCCAGCAGCAGATCACCGGGACAGAGGTACGAGCAGTACTTC.

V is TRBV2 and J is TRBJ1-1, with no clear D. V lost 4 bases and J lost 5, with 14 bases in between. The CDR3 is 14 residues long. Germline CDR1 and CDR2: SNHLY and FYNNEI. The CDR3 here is CASSGSWAGTEAFF. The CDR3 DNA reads TGTGCCAGCAGTGGGAGTTGGGCCGGTACTGAAGCTTTCTTT.

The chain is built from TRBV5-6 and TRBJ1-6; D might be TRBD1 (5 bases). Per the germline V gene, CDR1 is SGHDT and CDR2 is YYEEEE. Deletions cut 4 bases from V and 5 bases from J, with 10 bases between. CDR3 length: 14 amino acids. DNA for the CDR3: TGTGCCAGCAGCCCAGACAGAGATAATTCACCCCTCCACTTT. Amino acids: CASSPDRDNSPLHF.

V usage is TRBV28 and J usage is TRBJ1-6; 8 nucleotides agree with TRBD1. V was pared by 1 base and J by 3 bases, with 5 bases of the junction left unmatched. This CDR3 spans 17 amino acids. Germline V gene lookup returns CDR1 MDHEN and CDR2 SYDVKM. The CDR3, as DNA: TGTGCCAGCAGTTTATACACGACAGGGGTCTATAATTCACCCCTCCACTTT. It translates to CASSLYTTGVYNSPLHF.

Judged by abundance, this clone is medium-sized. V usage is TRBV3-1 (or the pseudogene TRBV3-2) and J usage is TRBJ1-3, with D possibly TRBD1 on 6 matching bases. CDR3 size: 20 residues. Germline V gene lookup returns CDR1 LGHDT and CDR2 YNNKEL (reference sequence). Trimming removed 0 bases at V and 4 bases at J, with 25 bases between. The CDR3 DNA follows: TGTGCCAGCAGCCAAGATCCGAGACAGGCCTCCTTAAAAGCCGGAAACACCATATATTTT. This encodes CASSQDPRQASLKAGNTIYF.